These 29 T cell receptor beta chains were all obtained from the same sample, sequenced in a study of beta chain features in type 1 diabetes. Isolated RNA was reverse transcribed in full, so expressed TCRB transcripts were sequenced. The protocol was immunoSEQ multiplex PCR, while the TCRdb copy is restricted to in-frame clones and leaves out a portion. This table has 200,000 to 300,000 clones, 68% appearing once. Sequencing was carried out using naive CD4+ T cells from blood. These receptors all come from a young man in good health.

Note on this clone: The junction does not match germline at one end; this may be a read error. The CDR3 DNA follows: TGCGCCAGCAGCCTCGAGGAACAGGCCAAAATCAGCAACTTC. This gives the protein CASSLEEQAKISNF. The J gene is TRBJ1-2, the V gene TRBV4-1; TRBD1 is a possible D gene (5 bases). The CDR3 extends over 14 amino acids. Germline assignment: CDR1 MGHRA and CDR2 YSYEKL.

The rearrangement links TRBV15 to TRBJ2-3, with a weak D call TRBD2 (5 bases). The CDR3 is 14 residues long. V lost 5 bases to trimming and J lost 2 bases, with 11 bases between them. CDR1 LNHNV and CDR2 YYDKDF come from the germline V gene (reference sequence). The CDR3 spells CATSGPSPTDTQYF. As DNA, the CDR3 is TGTGCCACCAGCGGGCCTAGCCCCACAGATACGCAGTATTTT.

The genes are TRBV30 and TRBJ2-3, with a tentative D call TRBD1 (5 bases). Germline CDR1 reads GTSNPN; CDR2 reads SVGIG (reference sequence). Trimming left V 0 bases short and J 0 bases short, with 10 bases between. The CDR3 totals 15 residues. CDR3: CAWSVLGHSTDTQYF. The CDR3 region has the DNA TGTGCCTGGAGTGTCCTAGGACACAGCACAGATACGCAGTATTTT.

The chain employs TRBV25-1 and TRBJ2-6; 11 positions agree with TRBD2. The junction had 5 bases not matched to a gene; V was cut back by 7 bases and J by 0 bases. From germline, CDR1 is MGHDK and CDR2 SYGVNS. This CDR3 is built from 17 residues. Written as DNA, the CDR3 is TGTGCCAGCACCAAGACTAGCGGGGTCTCTGGGGCCAACGTCCTGACTTTC. This sequence encodes CASTKTSGVSGANVLTF.

The chain is built from TRBV18 and TRBJ2-7; 12 nucleotides align to TRBD2. Germline assignment: CDR1 KGHSH and CDR2 LQKENI. The CDR3 extends over 14 amino acids. The ends lost 6 bases at V and 6 bases at J; junction bases unmatched: 6. The CDR3 here is CASSRTSGMVEQYF. The CDR3 DNA reads as TGTGCCAGCTCCCGGACTAGCGGGATGGTCGAGCAGTACTTC.

The gene calls are TRBV28 and TRBJ2-1; D is perhaps TRBD1 (5 bases). CDR1 MDHEN and CDR2 SYDVKM come from the germline V gene. The V end lost 3 bases, the J end lost 14 bases, and 20 bases lay between the germline ends. The CDR3 is made up of 14 amino acids. The DNA of the CDR3 is TGTGCCAGCAGTTTCCCCCCGCCGACAGCAATGGAGTTCTTC. Its protein is CASSFPPPTAMEFF.

This clone has only one observation. The V and J genes are TRBV19 and TRBJ2-1; D is undetermined. This CDR3 spans 13 amino acids. Trimming removed 5 bases from V and 3 bases from J, with 8 bases in between. From germline, CDR1 is LNHDA and CDR2 SQIVND (reference sequence). Here the CDR3 reads CASSFGNYNEQFF. CDR3 in DNA: TGTGCCAGTAGTTTTGGCAACTACAATGAGCAGTTCTTC.

The chain links TRBV30 to TRBJ2-7; D unresolved. With 0 bases removed from V and 1 base from J, the gap between germline ends came to 7 bases. This CDR3 spans 13 amino acids. Germline V CDR1 and CDR2: GTSNPN, SVGIG (reference sequence). CDR3 sequence: CAWSVLHSYEQYF. In DNA form, the CDR3 reads TGTGCCTGGAGTGTACTACATTCCTACGAGCAGTACTTC.

V and J are TRBV5-1 and TRBJ2-3; tentatively, D is TRBD1 (6 bases). This CDR3 is 16 amino acids long. The germline V gene encodes CDR1 SGHRS and CDR2 YFSETQ. Trimming took off 0 bases at V and 2 bases at J, with 13 bases between the two ends. The CDR3 DNA follows: TGCGCCAGCAGCTTGGAGGGCGGACAGTACACAGATACGCAGTATTTT. Amino acid sequence: CASSLEGGQYTDTQYF.

CDR3 sequence reads: CAWRERAAPGDIQYF. The CDR3 DNA is TGTGCCTGGAGGGAGAGGGCGGCCCCGGGGGACATTCAGTACTTC. The chain combines TRBV30 with TRBJ2-4, with a tentative D call TRBD2 (6 bases). The CDR3 extends over 15 amino acids. Trimming left V 3 bases short and J 8 bases short, with 20 bases between. Per germline, CDR1 GTSNPN and CDR2 SVGIG (reference sequence).

This chain joins TRBV27 and TRBJ2-4; the match to TRBD1 covers 9 bases. V gave up 8 bases and J gave up 8 bases; unmatched junction bases: 13. Germline values: CDR1 MNHEY, CDR2 SMNVEV (reference sequence). There are 15 residues in the CDR3. As DNA, the CDR3 is TGTGCCAGCGGTTCCCAAAAGACAGGGGGAGACATTCAGTACTTC. Encoded protein: CASGSQKTGGDIQYF.

The table lists this clone with a few counts. Other DNA variants within this sample encode the same CDR3. The rearrangement joins TRBV29-1 to TRBJ2-3; no reliable D call. Germline CDR1 and CDR2: SQVTM and ANQGSEA. Deletions cut 6 bases from V and 0 bases from J, with 7 bases between. CDR3 length equals 12 residues. The CDR3 coding sequence is TGCAGCGTCGACGGAAGCACAGATACGCAGTATTTT. This codes for CSVDGSTDTQYF.

As to this clone: This CDR3 is also generated by other DNA sequences in the sample. The rearrangement links TRBV7-9 to TRBJ2-3, with D maybe TRBD1 (6 bases). V gave up 0 bases and J gave up 3 bases, with 7 bases separating them. Germline CDR1 reads SEHNR; CDR2 reads FQNEAQ (reference sequence). The CDR3 sequence is 14 residues long. CDR3 nucleotides: TGTGCCAGCAGCTTAGCGGGGGCAACAGATACGCAGTATTTT. Residues: CASSLAGATDTQYF.

The V gene is TRBV7-9, the J gene TRBJ1-4, with unresolved D. Germline assignment: CDR1 SEHNR and CDR2 FQNEAQ (reference sequence). Trimming stripped 8 bases from V and 3 bases from J, with 13 bases between. The CDR3 has 14 residues. The CDR3 region is CASAPGGPNEKLFF. CDR3 sequence (DNA): TGTGCCAGCGCCCCGGGAGGTCCTAATGAAAAACTGTTTTTT.

This clone appeared a few times. The rearrangement links TRBV9 to TRBJ2-1; D tentatively reads TRBD1 or TRBD2 (5 bases each). Germline V gene lookup returns CDR1 SGDLS and CDR2 YYNGEE. Trimming left V 3 bases short and J 4 bases short, with 17 bases between. This CDR3 has 16 residues. The CDR3 DNA is TGTGCCAGCAGCGCAGCCGGGACCCCGCGTTACAATGAGCAGTTCTTC. It is translated as CASSAAGTPRYNEQFF.

V is TRBV2 and J is TRBJ2-7, with 7 bases that match TRBD2. J gave up 4 bases and V 5 bases, and 5 bases lay outside the gene matches. The germline V gene has CDR1 SNHLY and CDR2 FYNNEI. CDR3 length: 13 amino acids. As DNA, the CDR3 is TGTGCCAGCAGTTGGACTAGGCTTTACGAGCAGTACTTC. This sequence encodes CASSWTRLYEQYF.

The rearrangement links TRBV30 to TRBJ2-2, with D perhaps TRBD2 (5 bases). Germline CDR1 GTSNPN, CDR2 SVGIG (reference sequence). The CDR3 is 13 amino acids. The V and J ends lost 4 bases and 3 bases respectively, with 9 bases between them. CDR3 DNA: TGTGCCTGGAATGACTACCACACCGGGGAGCTGTTTTTT. Its protein is CAWNDYHTGELFF.

DNA for the CDR3: TGTGCCTGGAGTGTGGGCCTAGCGTATTACAATGAGCAGTTCTTC. It codes for CAWSVGLAYYNEQFF. The J gene is TRBJ2-1, the V gene TRBV30; D is possibly TRBD2 (6 bases). This CDR3 has 15 residues. Germline loops: CDR1 GTSNPN, CDR2 SVGIG (reference sequence). The germline V and J ends were trimmed by 0 bases and 4 bases, with 13 bases remaining between them.

The rearrangement links TRBV9 to TRBJ2-1; TRBD2 might be the D (6 bases). The V and J ends lost 0 bases and 2 bases respectively, with 12 bases between them. This CDR3 region has 16 residues. Germline lookup yields CDR1 SGDLS and CDR2 YYNGEE. The CDR3 nucleotides read TGTGCCAGCAGCGTAGGAGATTGGACTACCTACAATGAGCAGTTCTTC. Amino acid sequence: CASSVGDWTTYNEQFF.

This rearrangement joins TRBV28 to TRBJ2-7; no reliable D call. There are 11 residues in the CDR3. The germline V gene has CDR1 MDHEN and CDR2 SYDVKM. Trimming stripped 7 bases from V and 5 bases from J, with 9 bases between. The CDR3 sequence: CASTILDEQYF. In DNA, the CDR3 is TGTGCCAGCACCATTCTAGACGAGCAGTACTTC.

V and J are TRBV30 and TRBJ2-1, with D possibly matching TRBD2 (6 bases). Germline V lookup: CDR1 GTSNPN, CDR2 SVGIG (reference sequence). CDR3 length: 15 amino acids. The V end lost 4 bases, the J end lost 3 bases, and 16 bases lay between the germline ends. CDR3: CAWNLLAGSYNEQFF. The DNA for the CDR3 is TGTGCCTGGAACCTCCTGGCGGGGAGCTACAATGAGCAGTTCTTC.

The gene calls are TRBV29-1 and TRBJ2-5; no clear D. The germline CDR1 and CDR2 sequences are SQVTM and ANQGSEA. The CDR3 extends over 13 amino acids. The germline V and J ends were trimmed by 1 base and 1 base, with 7 bases remaining between them. CDR3 loop: CSVEGVFQETQYF. CDR3 coding DNA: TGCAGCGTTGAAGGGGTATTCCAAGAGACCCAGTACTTC.

This clone has a handful of counts. CDR3 in DNA: TGTGCCAGCAGTGACTATGGACAGGGTATCTACAATGAGCAGTTCTTC. Amino acids: CASSDYGQGIYNEQFF. The rearrangement uses TRBV25-1 and TRBJ2-1; TRBD1 agrees at 8 bases. CDR1 is MGHDK and CDR2 is SYGVNS in the germline V gene. Germline trimming cut 3 bases from V and 3 bases from J; bases unmatched to any gene: 7. The CDR3 covers 16 residues. Using reference TRBV25-1 and TRBJ2-1 for the parts outside the CDR3, the full variable domain is EADIYQTPRYLVIGTGKKITLECSQTMGHDKMYWYQQDPGMELHLIHYSYGVNSTEKGDLSSESTVSRIRTEHFPLTLESARPSHTSQYLCASSDYGQGIYNEQFFGPGTRLTVL.

The table lists this clone with a few counts. The rearrangement links TRBV14 to TRBJ2-7; 9 positions agree with TRBD1. This CDR3 is 16 amino acids long. The V gene end was trimmed by 1 base and the J gene end by 4 bases; junction bases not matched to a gene: 8. Germline V lookup: CDR1 SGHDN, CDR2 FVKESK. The CDR3 DNA is TGTGCCAGCAGCCAAGTCGGCTGGGACAGGGTTTACGAGCAGTACTTC. This codes for CASSQVGWDRVYEQYF.

This rearrangement joins TRBV29-1 to TRBJ2-2; 7 nucleotides match TRBD1. This CDR3 is built from 12 residues. Germline CDR1 reads SQVTM; CDR2 reads ANQGSEA. Losses at the gene ends were 4 bases for V and 5 bases for J; bases not matched to a gene: 1. The CDR3 sequence: CSVGQGTGELFF. The CDR3 nucleotides are TGCAGCGTTGGACAGGGTACCGGGGAGCTGTTTTTT.

The chain couples TRBV30 to TRBJ1-2; TRBD1 is a possible D gene (6 bases). In germline, CDR1 is GTSNPN, CDR2 SVGIG (reference sequence). Trimming left V 3 bases short and J 2 bases short, with 13 bases between. The CDR3 covers 14 residues. DNA of the CDR3: TGTGCCTGGAGCACTACAGGGTGGAACTATGGCTACACCTTC. Translating gives CAWSTTGWNYGYTF. The variable domain in full, with the rest retrieved from reference TRBV30 and TRBJ1-2, is SQTIHQWPATLVQPVGSPLSLECTVEGTSNPNLYWYRQAAGRGLQLLFYSVGIGQISSEVPQNLSASRPQDRQFILSSKKLLLSDSGFYLCAWSTTGWNYGYTFGSGTRLTVV.

Concerning this clone: This same CDR3 is encoded by further DNA sequences in the sample. The chain combines TRBV11-2 with TRBJ2-7; D uncertain. Germline V CDR1 and CDR2: SGHAT, FQNNGV. The CDR3 covers 12 residues. The V end lost 5 bases, the J end lost 0 bases, and 5 bases lay between the germline ends. The CDR3 DNA reads as TGTGCCAGCAGCCTTGACTCCTACGAGCAGTACTTC. Amino acids: CASSLDSYEQYF.

The gene calls are TRBV29-1 and TRBJ2-5; 10 bases agree with TRBD2. The CDR3 sequence is 13 residues long. Trimming at V came to 6 bases and at J to 5 bases, leaving 6 bases not matched to a gene. CDR1 and CDR2 from the germline V gene are SQVTM and ANQGSEA. CDR3 coding DNA: TGCAGCGTAGGAGCGGGGGGGCAGGAGACCCAGTACTTC. This gives the protein CSVGAGGQETQYF. The whole variable domain, remainder taken from reference TRBV29-1 and TRBJ2-5, is SAVISQKPSRDICQRGTSLTIQCQVDSQVTMMFWYRQQPGQSLTLIATANQGSEATYESGFVIDKFPISRPNLTFSTLTVSNMSPEDSSIYLCSVGAGGQETQYFGPGTRLLVL.

The J gene is TRBJ2-1, the V gene TRBV30, with 9 bases that match TRBD1. J was trimmed by 12 bases and V by 0 bases; bases with no gene match: 6. This CDR3 spans 13 amino acids. Germline CDR1 and CDR2: GTSNPN and SVGIG (reference sequence). The CDR3 DNA sequence: TGTGCCTGGAGTGTAGCGGGACAGGGAAGGCAGTTCTTC. Residues: CAWSVAGQGRQFF.